Shown below are 25 T cell receptor beta chains from a single sample sequenced in a study of cytomegalovirus exposure and HLA in healthy donors. Measured with immunoSEQ multiplex PCR; TCRdb has only the in-frame clones, and not every one. The repertoire holds 330,000 or so clones, with 86% as singletons. The sample consisted of PBMCs. These receptors all stem from a young woman in good health and CMV-seronegative.

CDR3 DNA: TGTGCCAGCAGCTTGGGACTAGAGGGCCGTGAGCAGTTCTTC. Amino acid sequence: CASSLGLEGREQFF. This chain uses TRBV7-2 with TRBJ2-1, with 8 bases aligning to TRBD2. V was clipped by 3 bases and J by 9 bases; unmatched bases: 7. CDR1 SGHTA and CDR2 FQGNSA come from the germline V gene. CDR3 length equals 14 residues. The whole variable domain, remainder taken from reference TRBV7-2 and TRBJ2-1, is GAGVSQSPSNKVTEKGKDVELRCDPISGHTALYWYRQSLGQGLEFLIYFQGNSAPDKSGLPSDRFSAERTGGSVSTLTIQRTQQEDSAVYLCASSLGLEGREQFFGPGTRLTVL.

V is TRBV4-2 and J is TRBJ2-6, with D possibly TRBD1 on 5 matching bases. V lost 0 bases and J lost 2, with 11 bases in between. The CDR3 runs to 17 residues. Germline V gene sequence: CDR1 LGHNA, CDR2 YNFKEQ. Written as DNA, the CDR3 is TGTGCCAGCAGCCAAGATCGCCAGGGTACTGGGGCCAACGTCCTGACTTTC. It is translated as CASSQDRQGTGANVLTF.

This clone was picked up one time. Other DNA sequences within the sample encode an identical CDR3. The chain joins TRBV29-1 to TRBJ2-4, with TRBD2 identical over 7 bases. This CDR3 spans 13 amino acids. Trimming cost V 6 bases and J 0 bases; bases outside gene matches: 2. Germline-derived CDR1 and CDR2 are SQVTM and ANQGSEA. CDR3 amino acids: CSVGGRAKNIQYF. CDR3 coding DNA: TGCAGCGTGGGGGGGAGAGCCAAAAACATTCAGTACTTC.

This sequence joins TRBV6-5 and TRBJ2-4; no firm D call. Trimming removed 5 bases at V and 0 bases at J, with 11 bases between. Germline CDR1 MNHEY, CDR2 SVGAGI. The CDR3 loop spans 15 amino acids. The CDR3 bases are TGTGCCAGCAGTCCACTCTCCGCAGCCAAAAACATTCAGTACTTC. Its translation: CASSPLSAAKNIQYF.

The rearrangement joins TRBV2 to TRBJ2-6, with no clear D. The CDR3 has 15 amino acids. Germline loops: CDR1 SNHLY, CDR2 FYNNEI. V was shortened by 4 bases and J by 0 bases, with 7 bases between the two germline ends. The CDR3 protein is CASSGRRSGANVLTF. The DNA of the CDR3 is TGTGCCAGCAGTGGGAGACGCTCTGGGGCCAACGTCCTGACTTTC.

The rearrangement joins TRBV5-6 to TRBJ1-4; maybe TRBD1 (5 bases). V lost 1 base to trimming and J lost 7 bases, with 11 bases between them. This CDR3 spans 14 amino acids. The V gene's germline CDR1 is SGHDT and CDR2 YYEEEE. This CDR3 is CASSLTGRSEKLFF. Written as DNA, the CDR3 is TGTGCCAGCAGCTTGACAGGCAGGTCTGAAAAACTGTTTTTT.

This chain joins TRBV28 and TRBJ1-1; TRBD1 matches at 8 bases. The V and J ends lost 3 bases and 3 bases, in that order; junction bases with no gene match: 3. The CDR3 runs to 14 residues. The germline V gene encodes CDR1 MDHEN and CDR2 SYDVKM. CDR3 residues: CASSLDREDTEAFF. CDR3 DNA: TGTGCCAGCAGTTTGGACAGGGAAGACACTGAAGCTTTCTTT. Full variable domain (rest looked up from reference TRBV28 and TRBJ1-1): DVKVTQSSRYLVKRTGEKVFLECVQDMDHENMFWYRQDPGLGLRLIYFSYDVKMKEKGDIPEGYSVSREKKERFSLILESASTNQTSMYLCASSLDREDTEAFFGQGTRLTVV.

This clone has just one count. The genes are TRBV4-1 and TRBJ2-1; 8 positions match TRBD2. Trimming took 0 bases from V and 1 from J; bases not matched to a gene: 2. Germline CDR1 MGHRA, CDR2 YSYEKL. This CDR3 is 16 amino acids long. The chain's CDR3 is CASSQEAGASYNEQFF. The CDR3 DNA is TGCGCCAGCAGCCAAGAAGCGGGAGCGTCCTACAATGAGCAGTTCTTC.

The chain uses TRBV9 and TRBJ1-5; D remains ambiguous. Germline V lookup: CDR1 SGDLS, CDR2 YYNGEE. Trimming removed 0 bases at V and 0 bases at J, with 16 bases between. This CDR3 comprises 18 residues. CDR3 residues: CASSVVTELLCSNQPQHF. The CDR3 nucleotides are TGTGCCAGCAGCGTAGTAACAGAACTGCTGTGTAGCAATCAGCCCCAGCATTTT. The complete variable domain, with remaining parts taken from reference TRBV9 and TRBJ1-5, reads DSGVTQTPKHLITATGQRVTLRCSPRSGDLSVYWYQQSLDQGLQFLIQYYNGEERAKGNILERFSAQQFPDLHSELNLSSLELGDSALYFCASSVVTELLCSNQPQHFGDGTRLSIL.

This chain joins TRBV27 and TRBJ2-5; D perhaps matches TRBD1 (6 bases). Germline V gives CDR1 MNHEY, CDR2 SMNVEV (reference sequence). The V end lost 3 bases, the J end lost 2 bases, and 13 bases lay between the germline ends. The CDR3 totals 15 residues. The CDR3 reads CASSFGRRGQETQYF. DNA for the CDR3: TGTGCCAGCAGTTTCGGGCGCAGGGGACAAGAGACCCAGTACTTC.

The rearrangement links TRBV21-1 to TRBJ1-2. TRBV21-1 is noted as a pseudogene. The CDR3 sequence is 12 residues long. The CDR3 here is CASSKGWRGYTF. Written as DNA, the CDR3 is TGTGCCAGCAGCAAAGGGTGGCGGGGCTACACCTTC.

The rearrangement joins TRBV7-9 to TRBJ2-7, with a possible D match to TRBD1 (6 bases). Germline values: CDR1 SEHNR, CDR2 FQNEAQ (reference sequence). V was pared by 5 bases and J by 2 bases, with 10 bases between. The length of the CDR3 is 13 residues. The CDR3 region is CASSETGTYEQYF. The CDR3 DNA reads as TGTGCCAGCAGCGAGACAGGCACCTACGAGCAGTACTTC.

The genes are TRBV21-1 and TRBJ1-5. TRBV21-1 is shown as a pseudogene. The CDR3 covers 12 residues. This chain's CDR3 is CASTLVVQPQHF. CDR3 coding DNA: TGTGCCAGCACCTTAGTGGTTCAGCCCCAGCATTTT.

The rearrangement joins TRBV28 to TRBJ2-6; TRBD1 aligns across 8 bases. CDR1 and CDR2 from the germline V gene are MDHEN and SYDVKM. V trimming: 10 bases; J trimming: 0 bases; junction bases outside the gene matches: 5. The CDR3 contains 15 residues. The CDR3 bases are TGTGCCATCGACAGGGGAATCTCTGGGGCCAACGTCCTGACTTTC. Residues: CAIDRGISGANVLTF. The full variable domain, in which reference TRBV28 and TRBJ2-6 provide the parts outside the CDR3, is DVKVTQSSRYLVKRTGEKVFLECVQDMDHENMFWYRQDPGLGLRLIYFSYDVKMKEKGDIPEGYSVSREKKERFSLILESASTNQTSMYLCAIDRGISGANVLTFGAGSRLTVL.

The chain has TRBV30 and TRBJ2-5; D uncertain. The germline V gene has CDR1 GTSNPN and CDR2 SVGIG (reference sequence). Trimming took off 2 bases at V and 4 bases at J, with 11 bases between the two ends. The CDR3 has 13 amino acids. The CDR3 spells CAWSIGGPETQYF. For the CDR3, the DNA is TGTGCCTGGAGTATTGGCGGCCCAGAGACCCAGTACTTC.

V usage is TRBV5-1 and J usage is TRBJ2-7, with 9 bases that match TRBD2. This CDR3 region has 15 residues. Trimming removed 3 bases from V and 3 bases from J; junction bases left unmatched: 7. Germline values: CDR1 SGHRS, CDR2 YFSETQ. Here the CDR3 reads CASSSGLASLYEQYF. CDR3 DNA: TGCGCCAGCAGCTCCGGACTAGCGAGTCTCTACGAGCAGTACTTC.

The rearrangement joins TRBV7-7 to TRBJ2-5, with 9 nucleotides matching TRBD2. Germline trimming cut 1 base from V and 2 bases from J; bases unmatched to any gene: 5. Germline V lookup: CDR1 SSHAT, CDR2 FNYEAQ (reference sequence). The length of the CDR3 is 16 residues. CDR3 DNA: TGTGCCAGCAGCTTAGGGGCTAGCGGGGATCAAGAGACCCAGTACTTC. Residues: CASSLGASGDQETQYF. Variable domain in full (rest from reference TRBV7-7 and TRBJ2-5): GAGVSQSPRYKVTKRGQDVTLRCDPISSHATLYWYQQALGQGPEFLTYFNYEAQPDKSGLPSDRFSAERPEGSISTLTIQRTEQRDSAMYRCASSLGASGDQETQYFGPGTRLLVL.

The chain has TRBV27 and TRBJ2-7, with TRBD2 identical over 10 bases. V lost 6 bases and J lost 0; bases outside the gene matches: 5. This CDR3 region has 15 residues. Germline CDR1 and CDR2: MNHEY and SMNVEV (reference sequence). This chain's CDR3 is CASRASGRASYEQYF. The CDR3, as DNA: TGTGCCAGCAGGGCAAGCGGGAGGGCCTCCTACGAGCAGTACTTC.

V is TRBV18 and J is TRBJ2-5; 7 bases fit TRBD1. This CDR3 spans 15 amino acids. The junction had 7 bases not matched to a gene; V was cut back by 5 bases and J by 1 base. Per the germline V gene, CDR1 is KGHSH and CDR2 is LQKENI. Written as DNA, the CDR3 is TGTGCCAGCTCAACATGGGCAGGGGGCCAAGAGACCCAGTACTTC. It translates to CASSTWAGGQETQYF.

The rearrangement links TRBV7-2 to TRBJ2-3, with 13 bases lining up with TRBD2. CDR1 SGHTA and CDR2 FQGNSA come from the germline V gene. The V and J ends lost 5 bases and 5 bases, in that order; junction bases with no gene match: 7. The CDR3 has 16 amino acids. This CDR3 is CASSPGLAGAEDTQYF. In DNA, the CDR3 is TGTGCCAGCAGCCCCGGACTAGCGGGAGCAGAAGATACGCAGTATTTT.

This clone occurred once. The V call is TRBV5-6, the J call TRBJ2-3; 8 nucleotides match TRBD2. CDR1 and CDR2 (germline): SGHDT, YYEEEE. V lost 2 bases, J lost 4 bases, and 3 bases stayed unmatched. The CDR3 sequence is 14 residues long. CDR3 sequence: CASSLIGGADTQYF. The CDR3 nucleotides read TGTGCCAGCAGCTTAATCGGGGGGGCAGATACGCAGTATTTT.

The gene calls are TRBV29-1 and TRBJ2-7; 8 bases map to TRBD2. This CDR3 spans 13 amino acids. CDR1 and CDR2 from the germline V gene are SQVTM and ANQGSEA. V lost 4 bases, J lost 6 bases, and 8 bases stayed unmatched. CDR3 DNA: TGCAGCGTTGCAGCGGCGGGAGGCATCGAGCAGTACTTC. Its translation: CSVAAAGGIEQYF.

This chain uses TRBV11-3 with TRBJ2-3; 7 positions match TRBD2. Looked up from germline, CDR1 is SGHNT and CDR2 is YENEEA. V lost 5 bases to trimming and J lost 5 bases; unmatched junction nucleotides: 10. The CDR3 is 15 residues long. The CDR3 here is CASSLGGGSLDTQYF. The CDR3 nucleotides are TGTGCCAGCAGCCTAGGAGGCGGGAGTCTAGATACGCAGTATTTT.

V is TRBV28 and J is TRBJ2-7; D is possibly TRBD1 (6 bases). Deletions cut 9 bases from V and 3 bases from J, with 9 bases between. The CDR3 consists of 11 residues. The germline V gene encodes CDR1 MDHEN and CDR2 SYDVKM. Written as DNA, the CDR3 is TGTGCCAGTCTCAGGGGCTACGAGCAGTACTTC. This codes for CASLRGYEQYF.

The genes are TRBV6-1 and TRBJ2-2; 10 positions match TRBD2. J was trimmed by 5 bases and V by 4 bases; bases with no gene match: 4. Germline-derived CDR1 and CDR2 are MNHNS and SASEGT. The CDR3 extends over 15 amino acids. Here the CDR3 reads CASSVLAGATGELFF. The CDR3 nucleotides are TGTGCCAGCAGTGTCCTAGCGGGAGCAACCGGGGAGCTGTTTTTT.